This T cell receptor (beta chain) was recovered during a study of blood T cell repertoires in COVID-19. Profiling relied on immunoSEQ multiplex PCR, and the TCRdb table lists in-frame clones only, not all of them. The data hold about 250,000 clones, with approximately 85% observed a single time. The CDR3 consists of 12 residues. V shed 5 bases and J 4 bases; nucleotides not matched to a gene: 2. The origin of this receptor is a woman between 50 and 59 years old with acute COVID-19. Sequencing input: PBMCs or T cells enriched from blood (not recorded which). V usage is TRBV12-3 or TRBV12-4 and J usage is TRBJ2-7; 7 positions agree with TRBD1. CDR3 in amino acids: CASSPTGYEQYF. The CDR3 DNA sequence: TGTGCCAGCAGTCCGACAGGGTACGAGCAGTACTTC.